The 19 T cell receptor beta chains below all came from one sample that was sequenced in a study of molecular identifiers for immune sequencing clone quantification. TCRdb ran MiXCR on the PCR reads and lists one entry per CDR3 protein. The sample has approximately 500,000 distinct CDR3 sequences, 25% seen once. Sequencing was performed on naive CD8+ T cells from blood, with Jurkat cell RNA spiked in. Specified subset: FACS-sorted CD8+CD4-CCR7+CD45RA+ naive T cells. These receptors came from a human donor in good health. Some libraries in this study had Jurkat cell RNA spiked in.

J is TRBJ2-7 and V is TRBV30; D might be TRBD2 (5 bases). The germline CDR1 and CDR2 sequences are GTSNPN and SVGIG (reference sequence). CDR3 length: 14 amino acids. V was cut by 2 bases and J by 1 base, with 12 bases left in between. CDR3 residues: CAWSTTGFSYEQYF. The CDR3 nucleotides read TGTGCCTGGAGTACCACGGGATTTTCCTACGAGCAGTACTTC. The complete variable domain, with remaining parts taken from reference TRBV30 and TRBJ2-7, reads SQTIHQWPATLVQPVGSPLSLECTVEGTSNPNLYWYRQAAGRGLQLLFYSVGIGQISSEVPQNLSASRPQDRQFILSSKKLLLSDSGFYLCAWSTTGFSYEQYFGPGTRLTVT.

This clonotype was seen more than once but under ten times. V is TRBV18 and J is TRBJ2-1; no firm D call. V was cut by 0 bases and J by 7 bases, with 7 bases left in between. This CDR3 region has 13 residues. The germline V gene encodes CDR1 KGHSH and CDR2 LQKENI. The CDR3 region is CASSPPVGNEQFF. The CDR3 DNA reads as TGTGCCAGCTCACCACCAGTGGGTAATGAGCAGTTCTTC.

This chain connects TRBV5-1 to TRBJ2-7, with 7 bases identical to TRBD2. Germline V gives CDR1 SGHRS, CDR2 YFSETQ. The CDR3 extends over 15 amino acids. V was pared by 0 bases and J by 0 bases, with 3 bases of the junction left unmatched. The chain's CDR3 is CASSLGLADSYEQYF. In nucleotides, the CDR3 is TGCGCCAGCAGCTTGGGTCTAGCGGACTCCTACGAGCAGTACTTC.

The rearrangement uses TRBV7-9 and TRBJ1-4, with D unresolved. The CDR3 is 15 amino acids. V lost 5 bases and J 1 base, leaving 11 bases between the germline ends. Per the germline V gene, CDR1 is SEHNR and CDR2 is FQNEAQ (reference sequence). CDR3 nucleotide sequence: TGTGCCAGCAGCACCCTTGAGGAAACTAATGAAAAACTGTTTTTT. Translated, it gives CASSTLEETNEKLFF. Looking up the rest from reference TRBV7-9 and TRBJ1-4 gives the full variable domain: DTGVSQNPRHKITKRGQNVTFRCDPISEHNRLYWYRQTLGQGPEFLTYFQNEAQLEKSRLLSDRFSAERPKGSFSTLEIQRTEQGDSAMYLCASSTLEETNEKLFFGSGTQLSVL.

The genes are TRBV20-1 and TRBJ2-7; weak D call: TRBD2 (5 bases). Germline V gene lookup returns CDR1 DFQATT and CDR2 SNEGSKA (reference sequence). The CDR3 is 14 amino acids. The ends were cut back, 1 base at V and 6 bases at J, with 16 bases in the middle. The CDR3 sequence: CSARVDSPSVEQYF. Here the CDR3 DNA reads TGCAGTGCTAGAGTGGACTCCCCGTCGGTCGAGCAGTACTTC.

This clonotype occurred once. A clone one base away is much larger, so this may be a read error. The CDR3 here is CASSQTLAYAQYF. The DNA for the CDR3 is TGCGCCAGCAGCCAAACCCTAGCGTACGCGCAGTACTTC. This sequence joins TRBV4-1 and TRBJ2-7, with a weak D call TRBD2 (6 bases). Germline CDR1 reads MGHRA; CDR2 reads YSYEKL. This CDR3 is built from 13 residues.

On this clonotype: Since a much larger clone is just one base distant, this may be a read error. The CDR3 reads CASSLASSADMQYF. The DNA of the CDR3 is TGTGCCAGCAGCTTAGCATCCTCGGCAGATATGCAGTATTTT. The J gene is TRBJ2-3, the V gene TRBV7-9; no reliable D call. CDR3 size: 14 residues. CDR1 is SEHNR and CDR2 is FQNEAQ in the germline V gene (reference sequence).

The chain's CDR3 is CASSIAGTGSYEQYF. Here the CDR3 DNA reads TGTGCCAGTAGTATAGCGGGGACAGGGTCCTACGAGCAGTACTTC. J is TRBJ2-7 and V is TRBV19; 9 nucleotides align to TRBD1. With V trimmed by 1 base and J by 1 base, 2 bases remained unmatched. Germline V gene data show CDR1 as LNHDA and CDR2 as SQIVND (reference sequence). This CDR3 spans 15 amino acids.

About this clonotype itself: This may be a read error, as it is one base from a much larger clone. V and J are TRBV7-9 and TRBJ2-5; D not resolved. The germline gives CDR1 SEHNR, CDR2 FQNEAQ (reference sequence). There are 11 residues in the CDR3. The V gene lost 8 bases and the J gene lost 4 bases, with 8 bases spanning the gap. The CDR3 reads CASGPRETQYF. The CDR3 region has the DNA TGTGCCAGCGGCCCTAGAGAGACCCAGTACTTC.

This clonotype has at least ten counts. V usage is TRBV29-1 and J usage is TRBJ2-1; TRBD2 matches at 8 bases. Trimming at V came to 2 bases and at J to 1 base, leaving 10 bases not matched to a gene. Germline CDR1 SQVTM, CDR2 ANQGSEA. CDR3 length equals 17 residues. For the CDR3, the DNA is TGCAGCGTTGAAATGGGAGCGGGAGAATGGTCCTACAATGAGCAGTTCTTC. Amino acids: CSVEMGAGEWSYNEQFF.

This rearrangement joins TRBV20-1 to TRBJ2-7; D perhaps matches TRBD2 (5 bases). Germline V CDR1 and CDR2: DFQATT, SNEGSKA (reference sequence). The germline V and J ends were trimmed by 5 bases and 0 bases, with 14 bases remaining between them. This CDR3 has 14 residues. The CDR3 bases are TGCAGTGCTCCCTCTCTAGCAACCTCCTACGAGCAGTACTTC. The encoded protein is CSAPSLATSYEQYF.

This clonotype turned up a few times. CDR3 sequence: CASSSLGEAKNIQYF. In DNA form, the CDR3 reads TGTGCCAGTAGTTCCCTGGGGGAAGCCAAAAACATTCAGTACTTC. The chain couples TRBV19 to TRBJ2-4; D assignment may be TRBD1 or TRBD2 (5 bases each). This CDR3 contains 15 residues. Trimming cost V 5 bases and J 0 bases, with 11 bases left between them. Per germline, CDR1 LNHDA and CDR2 SQIVND (reference sequence).

This clonotype was counted at least ten times. The genes are TRBV4-3 and TRBJ2-7, with D possibly being TRBD1 or TRBD2 (5 bases each). Trimming removed 6 bases from V and 2 bases from J, with 11 bases in between. Germline loops: CDR1 LGHNA, CDR2 YSLEER. The CDR3 contains 13 residues. CDR3 region: CASSKGTAYEQYF. As DNA, the CDR3 is TGCGCCAGCAGTAAGGGGACGGCCTACGAGCAGTACTTC.

The chain carries TRBV5-1 and TRBJ2-7, with 7 bases aligning to TRBD2. The CDR3 runs 11 residues. CDR1 is SGHRS, CDR2 YFSETQ, per germline. The chain's CDR3 is CASGNQYEQYF. Written as DNA, the CDR3 is TGCGCAAGCGGGAATCAATACGAGCAGTACTTC.

This clonotype has only a few counts. The chain combines TRBV7-2 with TRBJ1-3; tentatively, D is TRBD1 (5 bases). The CDR3 runs to 14 residues. The germline CDR1 and CDR2 sequences are SGHTA and FQGNSA. The germline V and J ends were trimmed by 4 bases and 4 bases, with 11 bases remaining between them. Written as DNA, the CDR3 is TGTGCCAGCAGCTCCCCAGGGACGGGAAACACCATATATTTT. This sequence encodes CASSSPGTGNTIYF.

This clonotype has more than one count but fewer than ten. The V gene is TRBV24-1, the J gene TRBJ2-1; 8 positions match TRBD2. This CDR3 contains 15 residues. J lost 5 bases, V lost 4 bases, and 6 bases had no gene match. Germline V lookup: CDR1 KGHDR, CDR2 SFDVKD. The CDR3 nucleotides read TGTGCCACCAGTGACTTGGGACTAGAAGACAATGAGCAGTTCTTC. It is translated as CATSDLGLEDNEQFF.

Notes on this clonotype: One end of the junction is discordant with germline, which a read error may explain. V and J are TRBV11-2 and TRBJ2-1; D is unresolved. From germline, CDR1 is SGHAT and CDR2 FQNNGV. The CDR3 is 15 amino acids. CDR3 residues: CAGSATGDTYNEQFF. The CDR3 DNA reads TGTGCCGGCAGTGCCACCGGCGACACCTACAATGAGCAGTTCTTC.

This clonotype was observed at least ten times. The rearrangement links TRBV29-1 to TRBJ1-2; D remains ambiguous. This CDR3 region has 15 residues. Germline values: CDR1 SQVTM, CDR2 ANQGSEA. The V gene lost 8 bases and the J gene lost 0 bases, with 19 bases spanning the gap. The CDR3 here is CSSENLENPNYGYTF. For the CDR3, the DNA is TGCAGCTCCGAAAATCTGGAAAATCCTAACTATGGCTACACCTTC. Full variable domain (missing parts from reference TRBV29-1 and TRBJ1-2): SAVISQKPSRDICQRGTSLTIQCQVDSQVTMMFWYRQQPGQSLTLIATANQGSEATYESGFVIDKFPISRPNLTFSTLTVSNMSPEDSSIYLCSSENLENPNYGYTFGSGTRLTVV.

This clonotype has only a few counts. The chain uses TRBV15 and TRBJ2-1; D gene ambiguous. The V end was cut by 8 bases, the J end by 4 bases, with 18 bases between. The CDR3 is made up of 15 amino acids. The germline CDR1 and CDR2 sequences are LNHNV and YYDKDF (reference sequence). The CDR3 DNA reads TGTGCCACCGCCGGACCTACCACGAAGTACAATGAGCAGTTCTTC. It is translated as CATAGPTTKYNEQFF. Based on the CDR3 plus reference TRBV15 and TRBJ2-1, the full variable domain is DAMVIQNPRYQVTQFGKPVTLSCSQTLNHNVMYWYQQKSSQAPKLLFHYYDKDFNNEADTPDNFQSRRPNTSFCFLDIRSPGLGDTAMYLCATAGPTTKYNEQFFGPGTRLTVL.